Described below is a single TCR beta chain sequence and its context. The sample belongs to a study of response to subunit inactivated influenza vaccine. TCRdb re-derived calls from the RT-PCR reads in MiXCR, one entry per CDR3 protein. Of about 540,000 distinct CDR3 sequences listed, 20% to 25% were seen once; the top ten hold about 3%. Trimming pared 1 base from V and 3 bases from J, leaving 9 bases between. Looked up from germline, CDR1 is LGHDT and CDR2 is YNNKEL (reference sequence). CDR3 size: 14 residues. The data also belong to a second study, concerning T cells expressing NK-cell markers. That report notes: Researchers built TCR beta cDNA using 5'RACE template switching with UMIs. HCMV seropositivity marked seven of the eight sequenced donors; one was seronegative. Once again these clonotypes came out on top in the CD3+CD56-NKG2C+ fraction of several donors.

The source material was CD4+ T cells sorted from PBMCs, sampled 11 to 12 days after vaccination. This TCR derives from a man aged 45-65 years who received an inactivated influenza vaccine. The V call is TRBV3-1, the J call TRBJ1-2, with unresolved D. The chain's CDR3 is CASSQAGFHYGYTF. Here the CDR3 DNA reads TGTGCCAGCAGCCAAGCCGGGTTTCACTATGGCTACACCTTC.